This entry features one T cell receptor beta chain sequence. Only in-frame clones appear in the TCRdb table, and some are missing; sequencing was by immunoSEQ multiplex PCR. The data show about 270,000 clones, around 89% seen once. This sample was included in a study of blood T cell repertoires in COVID-19. Between the trimmed V and J ends, which lost 2 bases and 8 bases, there was a span of 10 bases. There are 14 residues in the CDR3. The germline gives CDR1 MGHDK, CDR2 SYGVNS. This sequence joins TRBV25-1 and TRBJ1-6; D gene unclear. This sequence was found in a woman in her twenties or thirties with acute COVID-19. Sequenced material: PBMCs or T cells enriched from blood (not recorded which). The CDR3 spells CASSEGRIDSPLHF. In nucleotides, the CDR3 is TGTGCCAGCAGTGAAGGCAGGATAGATTCACCCCTCCACTTT.